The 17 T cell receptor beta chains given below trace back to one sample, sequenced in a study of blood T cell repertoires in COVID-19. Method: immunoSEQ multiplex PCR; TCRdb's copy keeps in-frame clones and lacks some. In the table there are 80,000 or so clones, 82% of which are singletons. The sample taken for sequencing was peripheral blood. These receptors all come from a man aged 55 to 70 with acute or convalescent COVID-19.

Here the CDR3 reads CASSDSPDSYGYTF. CDR3 nucleotides: TGTGCCAGCAGTGACTCCCCGGACAGCTATGGCTACACCTTC. The rearrangement joins TRBV6-4 to TRBJ1-2; a weak D match, TRBD1 (6 bases). Germline V lookup: CDR1 MRHNA, CDR2 SNTAGT. Trimming shortened V by 0 bases and J by 4 bases, and 9 bases separated the two germline ends. The CDR3 is 14 amino acids.

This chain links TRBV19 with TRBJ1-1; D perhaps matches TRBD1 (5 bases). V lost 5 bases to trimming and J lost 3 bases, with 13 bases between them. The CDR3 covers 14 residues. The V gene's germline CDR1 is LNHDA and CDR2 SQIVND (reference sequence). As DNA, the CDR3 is TGTGCCAGTAGTGGGGGGGTGAAGGACACTGAAGCTTTCTTT. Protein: CASSGGVKDTEAFF.

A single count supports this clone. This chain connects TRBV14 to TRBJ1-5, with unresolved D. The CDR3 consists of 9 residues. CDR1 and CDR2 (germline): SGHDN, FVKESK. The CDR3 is CASGPPQHF. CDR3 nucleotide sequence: TGTGCTAGTGGGCCCCCCCAGCATTTT. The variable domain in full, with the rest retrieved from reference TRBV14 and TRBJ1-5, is EAGVTQFPSHSVIEKGQTVTLRCDPISGHDNLYWYRRVMGKEIKFLLHFVKESKQDESGMPNNRFLAERTGGTYSTLKVQPAELEDSGVYFCASGPPQHFGDGTRLSIL.

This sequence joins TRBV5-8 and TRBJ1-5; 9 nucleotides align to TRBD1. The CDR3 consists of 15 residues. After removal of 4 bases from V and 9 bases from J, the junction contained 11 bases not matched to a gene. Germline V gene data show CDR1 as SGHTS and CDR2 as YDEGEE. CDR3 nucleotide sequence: TGTGCCAGCAGCCCCGGGACAGGGCGCATTGCGCCCCAGCATTTT. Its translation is CASSPGTGRIAPQHF.

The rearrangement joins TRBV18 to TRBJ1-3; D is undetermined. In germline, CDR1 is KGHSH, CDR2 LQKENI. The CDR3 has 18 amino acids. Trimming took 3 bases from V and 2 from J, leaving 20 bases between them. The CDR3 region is CASSPSIAARVPGNTIYF. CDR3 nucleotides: TGTGCCAGCTCACCCTCCATTGCAGCCCGGGTACCTGGAAACACCATATATTTT.

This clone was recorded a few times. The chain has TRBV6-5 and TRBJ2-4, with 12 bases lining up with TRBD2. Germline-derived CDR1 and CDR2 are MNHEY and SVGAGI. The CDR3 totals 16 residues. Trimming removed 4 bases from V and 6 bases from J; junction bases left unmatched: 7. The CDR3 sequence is CASSSPSGGAGNIQYF. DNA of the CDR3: TGTGCCAGCAGTTCCCCTAGCGGGGGGGCGGGAAACATTCAGTACTTC.

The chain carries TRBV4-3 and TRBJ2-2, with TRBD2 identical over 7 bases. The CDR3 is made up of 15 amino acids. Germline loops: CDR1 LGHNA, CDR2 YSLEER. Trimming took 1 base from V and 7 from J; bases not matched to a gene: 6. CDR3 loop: CASSQGPRGGGELFF. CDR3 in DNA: TGCGCCAGCAGCCAAGGCCCCCGCGGGGGCGGGGAGCTGTTTTTT.

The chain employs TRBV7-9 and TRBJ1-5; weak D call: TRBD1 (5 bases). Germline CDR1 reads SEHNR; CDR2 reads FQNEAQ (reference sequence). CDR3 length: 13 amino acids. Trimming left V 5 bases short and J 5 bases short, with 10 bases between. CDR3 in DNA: TGTGCCAGCAGCCGGGGGACGGATCAGCCCCAGCATTTT. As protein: CASSRGTDQPQHF. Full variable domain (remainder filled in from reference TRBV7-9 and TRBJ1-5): DTGVSQNPRHKITKRGQNVTFRCDPISEHNRLYWYRQTLGQGPEFLTYFQNEAQLEKSRLLSDRFSAERPKGSFSTLEIQRTEQGDSAMYLCASSRGTDQPQHFGDGTRLSIL.

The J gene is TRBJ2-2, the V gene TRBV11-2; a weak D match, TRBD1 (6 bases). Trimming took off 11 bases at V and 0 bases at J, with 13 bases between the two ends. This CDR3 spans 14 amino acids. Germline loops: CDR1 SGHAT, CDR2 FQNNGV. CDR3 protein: CAVHRAANTGELFF. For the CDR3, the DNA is TGTGCCGTCCACAGGGCCGCGAACACCGGGGAGCTGTTTTTT.

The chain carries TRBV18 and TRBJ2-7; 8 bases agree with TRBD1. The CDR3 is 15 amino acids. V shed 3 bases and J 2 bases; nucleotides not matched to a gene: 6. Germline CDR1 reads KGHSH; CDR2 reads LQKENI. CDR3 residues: CASSPRTGKAYEQYF. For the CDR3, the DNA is TGTGCCAGCTCACCCCGGACAGGGAAGGCCTACGAGCAGTACTTC.

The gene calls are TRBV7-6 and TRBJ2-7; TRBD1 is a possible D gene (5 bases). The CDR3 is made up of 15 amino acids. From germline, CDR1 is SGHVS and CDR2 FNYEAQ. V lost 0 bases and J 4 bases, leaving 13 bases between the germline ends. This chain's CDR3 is CASSLALTQGYEQYF. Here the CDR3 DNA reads TGTGCCAGCAGCTTAGCGTTGACTCAGGGTTACGAGCAGTACTTC.

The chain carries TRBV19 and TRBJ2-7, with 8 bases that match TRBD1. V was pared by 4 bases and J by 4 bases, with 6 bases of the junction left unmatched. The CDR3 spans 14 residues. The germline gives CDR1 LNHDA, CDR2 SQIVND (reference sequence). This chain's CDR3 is CASSSAGGGYEQYF. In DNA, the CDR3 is TGTGCCAGTAGTAGCGCAGGGGGCGGGTACGAGCAGTACTTC. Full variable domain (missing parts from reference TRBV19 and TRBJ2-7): DGGITQSPKYLFRKEGQNVTLSCEQNLNHDAMYWYRQDPGQGLRLIYYSQIVNDFQKGDIAEGYSVSREKKESFPLTVTSAQKNPTAFYLCASSSAGGGYEQYFGPGTRLTVT.

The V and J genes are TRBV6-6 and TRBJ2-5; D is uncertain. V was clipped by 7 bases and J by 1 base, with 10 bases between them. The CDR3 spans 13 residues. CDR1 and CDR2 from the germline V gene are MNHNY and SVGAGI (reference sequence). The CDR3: CASMSQAQETQYF. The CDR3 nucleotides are TGTGCCAGCATGTCGCAGGCCCAAGAGACCCAGTACTTC.

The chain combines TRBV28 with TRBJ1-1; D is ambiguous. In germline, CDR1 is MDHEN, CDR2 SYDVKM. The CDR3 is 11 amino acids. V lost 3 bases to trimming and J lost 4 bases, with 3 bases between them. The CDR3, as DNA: TGTGCCAGCAGTTTTAGCACTGAAGCTTTCTTT. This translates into CASSFSTEAFF.

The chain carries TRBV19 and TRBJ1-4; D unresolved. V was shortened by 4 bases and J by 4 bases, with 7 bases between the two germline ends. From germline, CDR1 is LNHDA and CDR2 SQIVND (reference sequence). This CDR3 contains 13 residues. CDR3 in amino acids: CASSTQFNEKLFF. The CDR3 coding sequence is TGTGCCAGTAGTACACAGTTTAATGAAAAACTGTTTTTT.

The CDR3 loop is CASSLWGQGGGNTIYF. Here the CDR3 DNA reads TGTGCCAGCAGCTTATGGGGGCAGGGTGGGGGAAACACCATATATTTT. The chain joins TRBV7-2 to TRBJ1-3, with D tentatively TRBD1 (6 bases). The CDR3 extends over 16 amino acids. V dropped 2 bases and J dropped 4 bases, with 15 bases sitting between them. CDR1 is SGHTA and CDR2 is FQGNSA in the germline V gene.

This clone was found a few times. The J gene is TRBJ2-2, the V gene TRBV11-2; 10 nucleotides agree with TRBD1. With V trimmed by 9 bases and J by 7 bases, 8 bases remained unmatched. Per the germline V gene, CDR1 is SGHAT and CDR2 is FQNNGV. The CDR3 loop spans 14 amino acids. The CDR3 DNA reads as TGTGCCAGTAGACCTGGACAGGGGGTCGGGGAGCTGTTTTTT. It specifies CASRPGQGVGELFF.